The sequence of this T cell receptor (beta chain) was determined in a study of T cell changes during pregnancy in multiple sclerosis. The germline gives CDR1 MNHNS, CDR2 SASEGT. The CDR3 extends over 15 amino acids. Trimming cost V 1 base and J 4 bases; bases outside gene matches: 1. This clone has just a few counts. Only in-frame clones appear in the TCRdb table, and some are missing; sequencing was by immunoSEQ multiplex PCR. The sample contains 95,000 to 100,000 clones, more than 90% of which appear only once. This sequence joins TRBV6-1 and TRBJ2-3; 11 bases are a match to TRBD2. The specimen comprised peripheral blood, sampled in the second trimester of pregnancy. This TCR was sampled from a female donor with multiple sclerosis, enrolled in a pregnancy study. The CDR3 coding sequence is TGTGCCAGCAGTGAAGAACTAGCGGGAGCAGATACGCAGTATTTT. The encoded protein is CASSEELAGADTQYF.